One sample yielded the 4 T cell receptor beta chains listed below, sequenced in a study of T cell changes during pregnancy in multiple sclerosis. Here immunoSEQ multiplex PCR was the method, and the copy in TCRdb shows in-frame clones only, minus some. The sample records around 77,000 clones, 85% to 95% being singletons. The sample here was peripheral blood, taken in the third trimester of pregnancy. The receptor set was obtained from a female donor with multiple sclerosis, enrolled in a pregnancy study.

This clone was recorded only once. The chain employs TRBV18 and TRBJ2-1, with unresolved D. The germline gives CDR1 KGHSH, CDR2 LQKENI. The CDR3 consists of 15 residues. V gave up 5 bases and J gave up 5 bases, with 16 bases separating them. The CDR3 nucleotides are TGTGCCAGCTCATTATCGACTCCCTCAAACAATGAGCAGTTCTTC. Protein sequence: CASSLSTPSNNEQFF. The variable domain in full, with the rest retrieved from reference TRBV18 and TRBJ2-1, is NAGVMQNPRHLVRRRGQEARLRCSPMKGHSHVYWYRQLPEEGLKFMVYLQKENIIDESGMPKERFSAEFPKEGPSILRIQQVVRGDSAAYFCASSLSTPSNNEQFFGPGTRLTVL.

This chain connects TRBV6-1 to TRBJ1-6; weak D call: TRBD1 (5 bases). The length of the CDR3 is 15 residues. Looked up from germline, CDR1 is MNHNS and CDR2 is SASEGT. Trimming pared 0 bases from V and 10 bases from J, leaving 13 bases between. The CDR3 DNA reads TGTGCCAGCAGTGAAGCCCACGGGGGAAACTCACCCCTCCACTTT. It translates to CASSEAHGGNSPLHF.

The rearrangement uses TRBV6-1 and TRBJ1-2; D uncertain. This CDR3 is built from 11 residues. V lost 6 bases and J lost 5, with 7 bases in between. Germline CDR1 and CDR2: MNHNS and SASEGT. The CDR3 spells CASSEPYGYTF. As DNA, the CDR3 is TGTGCCAGCAGCGAGCCGTATGGCTACACCTTC.

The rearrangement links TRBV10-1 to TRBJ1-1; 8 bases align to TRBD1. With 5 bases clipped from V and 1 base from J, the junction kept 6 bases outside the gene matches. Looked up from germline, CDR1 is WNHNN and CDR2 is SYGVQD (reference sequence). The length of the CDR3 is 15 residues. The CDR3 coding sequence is TGCGCCAGCAGTCCAGGGGGGACAGGGAACACTGAAGCTTTCTTT. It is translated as CASSPGGTGNTEAFF.